This TCR beta chain was recovered during a study of cytomegalovirus exposure and HLA in healthy donors. Whole-study findings and limits: The authors assumed roughly uniform sequencing depth across donors for presence/absence analyses. Most TCR sequences showed up rarely, but some public TCRs showed up in many donors. From TCR beta sequences, most subjects' HLA-A and HLA-B alleles were reportedly predicted accurately.

Remarks on this clone: The antigen is not known.

Healthy donors of bone marrow made up the group. Primers included in the PCR were 60 Vbeta and 13 Jbeta primers. The repertoire was sequenced with immunoSEQ multiplex PCR; TCRdb's copy has only in-frame clones and lacks some. Here the sample spans nearly 200,000 clones, about 79% being singletons. Trimming cost V 6 bases and J 9 bases, with 9 bases left between them. Germline assignment: CDR1 DFQATT and CDR2 SNEGSKA (reference sequence). CDR3 length: 11 residues. The source of this sequence is a boy younger than 10 in good health and CMV-seronegative. The genes are TRBV20-1 and TRBJ1-6; D unresolved. Material: PBMCs. This CDR3 reads CSAKAGSPLHF. In DNA, the CDR3 is TGCAGTGCCAAGGCAGGTTCACCCCTCCACTTT.